Below are 5 T cell receptor beta chains sequenced from a single sample in a study of control samples from healthy donors and cancer patients. Using immunoSEQ multiplex PCR, the repertoire was profiled, and TCRdb retains in-frame clones only, with some absent. Here the sample spans more than 50,000 clones, about nine tenths being singletons. Sequences were obtained from PBMCs. The receptors here all came from a woman in her forties or fifties with colorectal cancer.

This clone occurred once. V usage is TRBV6-1 and J usage is TRBJ1-4; D is uncertain. Trimming shortened V by 5 bases and J by 5 bases, and 15 bases separated the two germline ends. Germline CDR1 is MNHNS and CDR2 is SASEGT. There are 15 residues in the CDR3. The DNA of the CDR3 is TGTGCCAGCAGTTCCACCGGAGTACCGAATGAAAAACTGTTTTTT. Its protein product is CASSSTGVPNEKLFF.

A single count supports this clone. The chain employs TRBV29-1 and TRBJ1-4; the D is unclear. This CDR3 contains 14 residues. Germline-derived CDR1 and CDR2 are SQVTM and ANQGSEA. The V end was cut by 2 bases, the J end by 6 bases, with 13 bases between. Here the CDR3 reads CSVEFGTEHEKLFF. The CDR3 DNA is TGCAGCGTTGAATTCGGAACAGAGCATGAAAAACTGTTTTTT.

This chain uses TRBV5-4 with TRBJ1-5; no reliable D call. The CDR3 is 13 residues long. V dropped 0 bases and J dropped 3 bases, with 4 bases sitting between them. Germline values: CDR1 SGHNT, CDR2 YYREEE (reference sequence). CDR3 bases: TGTGCCAGCAGCTTGGGGCTCAATCAGCCCCAGCATTTT. It encodes CASSLGLNQPQHF.

V usage is TRBV5-4 and J usage is TRBJ2-7; 14 positions match TRBD2. The CDR3 totals 16 residues. After removal of 4 bases from V and 7 bases from J, the junction contained 10 bases not matched to a gene. The germline V gene has CDR1 SGHNT and CDR2 YYREEE (reference sequence). This CDR3 is CASSPGTSGSLREQYF. Here the CDR3 DNA reads TGTGCCAGCAGCCCTGGGACTAGCGGGAGTCTCAGGGAGCAGTACTTC.

The chain uses TRBV30 and TRBJ2-5, with 9 bases fitting TRBD1. Germline CDR1 reads GTSNPN; CDR2 reads SVGIG (reference sequence). The CDR3 has 12 amino acids. The V gene end was trimmed by 5 bases and the J gene end by 5 bases; junction bases not matched to a gene: 3. CDR3: CAWGTGWETQYF. The CDR3 DNA sequence: TGTGCCTGGGGGACAGGGTGGGAGACCCAGTACTTC. The complete variable domain, with remaining parts taken from reference TRBV30 and TRBJ2-5, reads SQTIHQWPATLVQPVGSPLSLECTVEGTSNPNLYWYRQAAGRGLQLLFYSVGIGQISSEVPQNLSASRPQDRQFILSSKKLLLSDSGFYLCAWGTGWETQYFGPGTRLLVL.